The rows below give T cell receptor beta chains drawn from one sample of a study of shared clonotypes between healthy human individuals. Measured with immunoSEQ multiplex PCR; TCRdb has only the in-frame clones, and not every one. The table shows over a million clones, with roughly 97% occurring only once. Sequenced: naive CD4+ T cells sorted from blood. These receptor sequences come from a man aged 25-45 years in good health. Each CDR3 is given with its conserved first and last residue. A D gene is named only where the DNA matches it firmly. The size field is filled for only some rows; it gives once, few, many or a size class.

clone size: .; V gene: TRBV28; J gene: TRBJ1-4; D gene: .; CDR3 protein: CASSGPTLRASTNEKLFF; CDR3 DNA: TGTGCCAGCAGTGGCCCCACCCTCAGGGCCTCAACTAATGAAAAACTGTTTTTT
clone size: .; V gene: TRBV9; J gene: TRBJ2-2; D gene: .; CDR3 protein: CASSVGPKTGELFF; CDR3 DNA: TGTGCCAGCAGCGTGGGACCAAAAACCGGGGAGCTGTTTTTT
clone size: .; V gene: TRBV5-1; J gene: TRBJ1-1; D gene: TRBD1; CDR3 protein: CASSPSRGQGNTEAFF; CDR3 DNA: TGCGCCAGCAGCCCTAGTAGGGGGCAGGGAAACACTGAAGCTTTCTTT
clone size: .; V gene: TRBV5-6; J gene: TRBJ1-4; D gene: TRBD1; CDR3 protein: CASSRQGATNEKLFF; CDR3 DNA: TGTGCCAGCAGTCGACAGGGGGCAACTAATGAAAAACTGTTTTTT
clone size: .; V gene: TRBV30; J gene: TRBJ2-2; D gene: .; CDR3 protein: CAWDQNTGELFF; CDR3 DNA: TGTGCCTGGGACCAGAACACCGGGGAGCTGTTTTTT
clone size: once; V gene: TRBV7-3; J gene: TRBJ1-5; D gene: TRBD1; CDR3 protein: CASSLGQGQPQHF; CDR3 DNA: TGTGCCAGCAGCCTAGGACAGGGTCAGCCCCAGCATTTT
clone size: .; V gene: TRBV7-9; J gene: TRBJ2-1; D gene: .; CDR3 protein: CASSLRPYNEQFF; CDR3 DNA: TGTGCCAGCAGCTTAAGGCCCTACAATGAGCAGTTCTTC
clone size: .; V gene: TRBV27; J gene: TRBJ2-7; D gene: TRBD1; CDR3 protein: CASSLRGTGNYEQYF; CDR3 DNA: TGTGCCAGCAGTTTACGTGGGACAGGGAACTACGAGCAGTACTTC
clone size: .; V gene: TRBV28; J gene: TRBJ2-3; D gene: .; CDR3 protein: CASHELGSTDTQYF; CDR3 DNA: TGTGCCAGCCATGAGCTGGGTAGCACAGATACGCAGTATTTT
clone size: .; V gene: TRBV19; J gene: TRBJ2-3; D gene: TRBD2; CDR3 protein: CASTRSQPGLADTDTQYF; CDR3 DNA: TGTGCCAGTACCCGATCACAACCGGGACTAGCGGATACAGATACGCAGTATTTT
clone size: .; V gene: TRBV7-6; J gene: TRBJ1-2; D gene: .; CDR3 protein: CASSLGVNYGYTF; CDR3 DNA: TGTGCCAGCAGCTTAGGGGTCAACTATGGCTACACCTTC
clone size: .; V gene: TRBV28; J gene: TRBJ2-7; D gene: .; CDR3 protein: CASSLRVGSYEQYF; CDR3 DNA: TGTGCCAGCAGTTTGAGGGTTGGATCCTACGAGCAGTACTTC
clone size: .; V gene: TRBV9; J gene: TRBJ2-5; D gene: TRBD2; CDR3 protein: CASSVFPVPEPGLGGGETQYF; CDR3 DNA: TGTGCCAGCAGCGTATTTCCAGTACCAGAACCGGGACTAGGAGGTGGAGAGACCCAGTACTTC
clone size: .; V gene: TRBV2; J gene: TRBJ2-1; D gene: .; CDR3 protein: CASTGVPNEQFF; CDR3 DNA: TGTGCCAGCACGGGGGTCCCCAATGAGCAGTTCTTC
clone size: .; V gene: TRBV2; J gene: TRBJ2-7; D gene: TRBD1; CDR3 protein: CASNTQGAGYEQYF; CDR3 DNA: TGTGCCAGCAATACCCAGGGGGCCGGCTACGAGCAGTACTTC
clone size: .; V gene: TRBV5-1; J gene: TRBJ2-2; D gene: .; CDR3 protein: CASSLLRPPGELFF; CDR3 DNA: TGCGCCAGCAGCCTCTTACGACCCCCAGGGGAGCTGTTTTTT
clone size: few; V gene: TRBV18; J gene: TRBJ1-2; D gene: TRBD1; CDR3 protein: CASSPPQGYGYTF; CDR3 DNA: TGTGCCAGCTCACCGCCACAGGGGTATGGCTACACCTTC
clone size: .; V gene: TRBV5-1; J gene: TRBJ1-3; D gene: .; CDR3 protein: CASSLGQAGNTIYF; CDR3 DNA: TGCGCCAGCAGCTTGGGGCAAGCTGGAAACACCATATATTTT
clone size: .; V gene: TRBV9; J gene: TRBJ2-5; D gene: .; CDR3 protein: CASSAGTSPETQYF; CDR3 DNA: TGTGCCAGCAGCGCAGGGACTTCCCCAGAGACCCAGTACTTC
clone size: .; V gene: TRBV19; J gene: TRBJ2-3; D gene: TRBD2; CDR3 protein: CASSKPGLAGGRPPHTDTQYF; CDR3 DNA: TGTGCCAGTAGTAAACCGGGACTAGCGGGAGGACGCCCACCCCACACCGATACGCAGTATTTT
clone size: .; V gene: TRBV5-1; J gene: TRBJ1-2; D gene: .; CDR3 protein: CASSLGDGDSYGYTF; CDR3 DNA: TGCGCCAGCAGCTTGGGGGACGGTGATAGCTATGGCTACACCTTC
clone size: .; V gene: TRBV7-2; J gene: TRBJ2-7; D gene: .; CDR3 protein: CASSLGTPQRIYEQYF; CDR3 DNA: TGTGCCAGCAGCTTAGGTACGCCCCAGCGGATCTACGAGCAGTACTTC
clone size: few; V gene: TRBV5-6; J gene: TRBJ1-1; D gene: TRBD1; CDR3 protein: CASRPLRTGRNEAFF; CDR3 DNA: TGTGCCAGCAGACCTTTACGGACAGGCCGGAACGAAGCTTTCTTT
clone size: .; V gene: TRBV7-8; J gene: TRBJ1-5; D gene: TRBD1; CDR3 protein: CASSWDRGQPQHF; CDR3 DNA: TGTGCCAGCAGCTGGGACAGGGGTCAGCCCCAGCATTTT
clone size: .; V gene: TRBV5-1; J gene: TRBJ2-1; D gene: TRBD2; CDR3 protein: CASSLDGTSVGNEQFF; CDR3 DNA: TGCGCCAGCAGCTTGGATGGGACTAGCGTTGGGAATGAGCAGTTCTTC
clone size: .; V gene: TRBV12-2; J gene: TRBJ2-7; D gene: .; CDR3 protein: CASRTSGGLASTNYEQYF; CDR3 DNA: TGTGCAAGTCGCACCTCGGGGGGACTAGCTTCAACAAACTACGAGCAGTACTTC
clone size: .; V gene: TRBV5-6; J gene: TRBJ1-4; D gene: TRBD1; CDR3 protein: CASSFNRGEKLFF; CDR3 DNA: TGTGCCAGCAGCTTTAACAGGGGTGAAAAACTGTTTTTT